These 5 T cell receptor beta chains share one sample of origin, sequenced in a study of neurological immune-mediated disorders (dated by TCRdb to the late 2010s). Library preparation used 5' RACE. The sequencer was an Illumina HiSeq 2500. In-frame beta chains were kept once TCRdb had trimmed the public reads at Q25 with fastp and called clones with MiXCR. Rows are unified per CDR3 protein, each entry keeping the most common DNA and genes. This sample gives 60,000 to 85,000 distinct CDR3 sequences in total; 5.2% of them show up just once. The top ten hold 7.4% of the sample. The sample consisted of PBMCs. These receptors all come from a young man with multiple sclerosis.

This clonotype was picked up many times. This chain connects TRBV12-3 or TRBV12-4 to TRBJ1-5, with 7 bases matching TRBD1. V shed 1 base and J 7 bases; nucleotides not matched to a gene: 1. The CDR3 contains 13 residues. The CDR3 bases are TGTGCCAGCAGTTTAGGAGGGGGCCAGCCCCAGCATTTT. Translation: CASSLGGGQPQHF.

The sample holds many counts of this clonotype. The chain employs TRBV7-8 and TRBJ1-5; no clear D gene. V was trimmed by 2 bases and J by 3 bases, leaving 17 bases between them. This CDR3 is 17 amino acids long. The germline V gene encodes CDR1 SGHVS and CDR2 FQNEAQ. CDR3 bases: TGTGCCAGCAGCTTACCTCAAGGGAGCTTGGACAATCAGCCCCAGCATTTT. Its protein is CASSLPQGSLDNQPQHF.

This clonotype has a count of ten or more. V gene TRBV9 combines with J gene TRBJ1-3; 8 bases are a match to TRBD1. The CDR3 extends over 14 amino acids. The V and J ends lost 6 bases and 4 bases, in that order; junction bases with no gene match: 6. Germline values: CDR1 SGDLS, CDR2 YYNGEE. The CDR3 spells CASTMTGAGNTIYF. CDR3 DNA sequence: TGTGCCAGCACCATGACAGGGGCCGGAAACACCATATATTTT.

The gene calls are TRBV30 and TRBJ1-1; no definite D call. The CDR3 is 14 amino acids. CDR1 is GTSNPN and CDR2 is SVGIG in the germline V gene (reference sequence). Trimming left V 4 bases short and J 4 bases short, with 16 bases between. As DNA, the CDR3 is TGTGCCTGGACCCGCAGGATCGGTAGCACTGAAGCTTTCTTT. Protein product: CAWTRRIGSTEAFF.

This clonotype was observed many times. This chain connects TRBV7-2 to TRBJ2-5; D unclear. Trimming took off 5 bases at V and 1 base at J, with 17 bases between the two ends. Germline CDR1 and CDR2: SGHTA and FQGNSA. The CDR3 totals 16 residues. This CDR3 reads CASSPMLGFTQETQYF. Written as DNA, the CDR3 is TGTGCCAGCAGCCCGATGTTAGGGTTTACCCAAGAGACCCAGTACTTC.